This T cell receptor (beta chain) emerged from a study of technical replicates of blood from several donors. Germline-derived CDR1 and CDR2 are MNHEY and SMNVEV (reference sequence). CDR3 length: 11 residues. The germline V and J ends were trimmed by 5 bases and 5 bases, with 4 bases remaining between them. TCRdb's copy holds only in-frame clones and misses some; the assay was immunoSEQ multiplex PCR. The sample lists 91,000 or so clones, nearly 97% occurring once. The chain joins TRBV27 to TRBJ2-1, with D uncertain. This TCR was recovered from a human donor in good health. Sequences were obtained from T cells isolated from PBMCs. Written as DNA, the CDR3 is TGTGCCAGCAGTATCAACAATGAGCAGTTCTTC. It is translated as CASSINNEQFF.